This T cell receptor (beta chain) came from a study of CD4 T cells in relation to SARS-CoV-2 and coronaviruses. Overall study: Negative control cultures got HIV-1 Nef peptides or no peptide. Study findings and constraints: The cross-reactivity analysis covered only spike protein, not other viral proteins.

Generated by immunoSEQ multiplex PCR, the TCRdb table keeps only in-frame clones and is missing some. The table has 10,000 or so clones, approximately 80% seen once. The ends were cut back, 4 bases at V and 8 bases at J, with 21 bases in the middle. This CDR3 is 16 amino acids long. Germline CDR1 is SGHTA and CDR2 is FQGNSA. The unexposed donors gave CD4+ T cells in about 2010-2019, prior to COVID-19. After around nine days of culture, CD4+ T cells were isolated. Testing used SARS-CoV-2 S/N and four cold-coronavirus spikes on unexposed-donor CD4+ T cells, cells permitting. PBMCs were plated at a few million per well in IL-2-containing medium. Concerning this clone: Its antigen is still unknown.

The rearrangement joins TRBV7-2 to TRBJ2-4; D perhaps matches TRBD1 (6 bases). Sequences were obtained from CD4+ T cells from PBMCs, cultured in vitro. The sequence came from a human donor in good health. CDR3 coding DNA: TGTGCCAGCAGCTACCGAAGGGCAGGGGAAATCGACATTCAGTACTTC. It is translated as CASSYRRAGEIDIQYF.